These 21 T cell receptor beta chains were all obtained from the same sample, sequenced in a study of T-cell memory formation after mild COVID-19. TCRdb processed the 5' RACE reads anew with MiXCR; each CDR3 protein has one entry. The sample includes 450,000 or so distinct CDR3 sequences, approximately 25% of them seen just once. What was sequenced was PBMCs or a T cell subset sorted from them (not recorded which). These receptors were taken from an adult woman who had mild COVID-19 (a few samples of this study predate the infection). Cell type and time point are not known.

The chain has TRBV15 and TRBJ2-5; D is possibly TRBD1 (6 bases). Per the germline V gene, CDR1 is LNHNV and CDR2 is YYDKDF (reference sequence). This CDR3 spans 15 amino acids. V lost 2 bases to trimming and J lost 2 bases, with 12 bases between them. CDR3 sequence (DNA): TGTGCCACCAGCAGACTCCGGACAGCGCAAGAGACCCAGTACTTC. Encoded protein: CATSRLRTAQETQYF.

The V and J genes are TRBV7-2 and TRBJ1-6, with TRBD1 matching 7 bases. CDR3 length equals 14 residues. Germline V gene sequence: CDR1 SGHTA, CDR2 FQGNSA. V lost 5 bases and J lost 10; bases outside the gene matches: 8. The CDR3 sequence is CASSDRQGWSPLHF. The DNA of the CDR3 is TGTGCCAGCAGCGACCGACAGGGATGGTCACCCCTCCACTTT. The full variable domain, its missing parts supplied by reference TRBV7-2 and TRBJ1-6, is GAGVSQSPSNKVTEKGKDVELRCDPISGHTALYWYRQSLGQGLEFLIYFQGNSAPDKSGLPSDRFSAERTGGSVSTLTIQRTQQEDSAVYLCASSDRQGWSPLHFGNGTRLTVT.

The rearrangement joins TRBV12-3 or TRBV12-4 to TRBJ2-7, with no clear D. The CDR3 contains 11 residues. V lost 5 bases and J 9 bases, leaving 11 bases between the germline ends. This CDR3 reads CASSIGLGQYF. CDR3 coding DNA: TGTGCCAGCAGTATCGGGTTAGGGCAGTACTTC.

The chain links TRBV15 to TRBJ2-2, with TRBD1 matching 9 bases. Germline lookup yields CDR1 LNHNV and CDR2 YYDKDF (reference sequence). The V and J ends lost 6 bases and 6 bases, in that order; junction bases with no gene match: 5. The CDR3 loop spans 14 amino acids. CDR3 protein: CATRGTGSAGELFF. The CDR3 coding sequence is TGTGCCACCAGAGGGACAGGGTCGGCCGGGGAGCTGTTTTTT. The full variable domain, in which reference TRBV15 and TRBJ2-2 provide the parts outside the CDR3, is DAMVIQNPRYQVTQFGKPVTLSCSQTLNHNVMYWYQQKSSQAPKLLFHYYDKDFNNEADTPDNFQSRRPNTSFCFLDIRSPGLGDTAMYLCATRGTGSAGELFFGEGSRLTVL.

CDR3 coding DNA: TGTGCCAGCAGGGGACTAGCGGGCGGTGAGCAGTTCTTC. Translating it yields CASRGLAGGEQFF. The V call is TRBV28, the J call TRBJ2-1; 12 bases map to TRBD2. V lost 6 bases and J lost 9; bases outside the gene matches: 3. The CDR3 is 13 residues long. Germline CDR1 MDHEN, CDR2 SYDVKM.

CDR3 in DNA: TGTGCCACCAGTGGGAGGGGGAATAACTATGGCTACACCTTC. Amino acids: CATSGRGNNYGYTF. This chain connects TRBV24-1 to TRBJ1-2, with TRBD1 as a possible D gene (6 bases). Trimming took 5 bases from V and 1 from J, leaving 10 bases between them. CDR3 length equals 14 residues. Germline CDR1 and CDR2: KGHDR and SFDVKD.

This chain connects TRBV5-8 to TRBJ2-2, with TRBD2 matching over 10 bases. The CDR3 sequence is 13 residues long. V gave up 6 bases and J gave up 6 bases; unmatched junction bases: 2. Germline assignment: CDR1 SGHTS and CDR2 YDEGEE. The CDR3 nucleotides read TGTGCCAGCAAGACTAGCGGGTCCGGGGAGCTGTTTTTT. This codes for CASKTSGSGELFF.

The sample holds a few counts of this clonotype. The V gene is TRBV5-1, the J gene TRBJ1-3; D possibly corresponds to TRBD1 (5 bases). V shed 0 bases and J shed 0 bases, with 10 bases lying between them. The CDR3 is 16 amino acids. CDR1 and CDR2 (germline): SGHRS, YFSETQ. The CDR3 loop reads CASSLAWQGSGNTIYF. The CDR3 region has the DNA TGCGCCAGCAGCTTGGCCTGGCAGGGCTCTGGAAACACCATATATTTT.

The chain has TRBV30 and TRBJ2-7; 7 bases map to TRBD2. The junction had 7 bases not matched to a gene; V was cut back by 3 bases and J by 2 bases. The CDR3 loop spans 14 amino acids. CDR1 and CDR2 from the germline V gene are GTSNPN and SVGIG (reference sequence). DNA for the CDR3: TGTGCCTGGAGAAACCTAGCGGAGACCTACGAGCAGTACTTC. Translated, it gives CAWRNLAETYEQYF.

The J gene is TRBJ1-1, the V gene TRBV5-1; D unresolved. With 7 bases removed from V and 5 bases from J, the gap between germline ends came to 12 bases. The CDR3 runs 12 residues. Per the germline V gene, CDR1 is SGHRS and CDR2 is YFSETQ. The CDR3 region is CASSAGVTEAFF. CDR3 bases: TGCGCCAGCTCCGCGGGCGTAACTGAAGCTTTCTTT.

This chain's CDR3 is CASAPRRTDTQYF. CDR3 bases: TGTGCCAGCGCCCCGAGACGGACAGATACGCAGTATTTT. This chain joins TRBV3-1 and TRBJ2-3; D gene ambiguous. The CDR3 spans 13 residues. The V end was cut by 8 bases, the J end by 3 bases, with 12 bases between. The V gene's germline CDR1 is LGHDT and CDR2 YNNKEL (reference sequence).

V and J are TRBV30 and TRBJ2-3; the match to TRBD1 covers 8 bases. The CDR3 has 16 amino acids. V lost 4 bases to trimming and J lost 6 bases; unmatched junction nucleotides: 15. Germline lookup yields CDR1 GTSNPN and CDR2 SVGIG (reference sequence). CDR3 DNA sequence: TGTGCCTGGAACACTCTAGGACAGGGAATCGTGGATACGCAGTATTTT. Translated: CAWNTLGQGIVDTQYF.

CDR3 sequence reads: CASSSRQGASTDTQYF. The CDR3 coding sequence is TGTGCCAGCAGCTCCCGACAGGGAGCCAGCACAGATACGCAGTATTTT. The gene calls are TRBV21-1 and TRBJ2-3; no DNA check was done on the table's D call, TRBD1. TRBV21-1 has pseudogene status. This CDR3 is 16 amino acids long.

This chain links TRBV6-5 with TRBJ1-1; 9 bases are shared with TRBD1. Trimming took 7 bases from V and 5 from J; bases not matched to a gene: 8. The CDR3 runs to 14 residues. Germline V gene sequence: CDR1 MNHEY, CDR2 SVGAGI. In DNA, the CDR3 is TGTGCCAGCATCAAACAGGGGGCCCGGACTGAAGCTTTCTTT. Translation: CASIKQGARTEAFF.

This clonotype was observed a few times. The chain uses TRBV3-1 and TRBJ2-3; D is unclear. CDR1 and CDR2 from the germline V gene are LGHDT and YNNKEL (reference sequence). Deletions cut 3 bases from V and 7 bases from J, with 5 bases between. The CDR3 is 11 amino acids. The CDR3 region is CASSHTNTQYF. For the CDR3, the DNA is TGTGCCAGCAGCCACACGAATACGCAGTATTTT.

The V and J genes are TRBV29-1 and TRBJ2-7, with TRBD1 identical over 9 bases. CDR3 size: 14 residues. After removal of 4 bases from V and 3 bases from J, the junction contained 7 bases not matched to a gene. Germline values: CDR1 SQVTM, CDR2 ANQGSEA. The CDR3 reads CSVAGTGTDYEQYF. CDR3 sequence (DNA): TGCAGCGTTGCCGGGACAGGGACCGACTACGAGCAGTACTTC.

J is TRBJ2-2 and V is TRBV30, with TRBD2 matching 13 bases. V shed 0 bases, J shed 6 bases, and the junction held 7 bases outside the gene matches. This CDR3 comprises 17 residues. CDR1 GTSNPN and CDR2 SVGIG come from the germline V gene (reference sequence). The CDR3 DNA is TGTGCCTGGAGTGTAGATAGGACTAGCGGGAGTCCCGGGGAGCTGTTTTTT. Translated: CAWSVDRTSGSPGELFF.

The V call is TRBV18, the J call TRBJ2-1; D not resolved. Trimming shortened V by 3 bases and J by 0 bases, and 9 bases separated the two germline ends. Germline CDR1 is KGHSH and CDR2 is LQKENI. This CDR3 spans 15 amino acids. The CDR3 here is CASSPSLSSYNEQFF. The CDR3 nucleotides are TGTGCCAGCTCACCCTCACTCTCCTCCTACAATGAGCAGTTCTTC.

The chain recombines TRBV11-3 with TRBJ2-6; 9 bases agree with TRBD2. After removal of 6 bases from V and 0 bases from J, the junction contained 9 bases not matched to a gene. Germline CDR1 is SGHNT and CDR2 is YENEEA. This CDR3 region has 18 residues. CDR3 in DNA: TGTGCCAGCAGTCCAAGAGCGGGAGGCGTCTCTGGGGCCAACGTCCTGACTTTC. Its protein product is CASSPRAGGVSGANVLTF.

This chain uses TRBV7-8 with TRBJ1-2; the match to TRBD1 covers 7 bases. V trimming: 5 bases; J trimming: 4 bases; junction bases outside the gene matches: 7. The CDR3 is made up of 14 amino acids. The V gene's germline CDR1 is SGHVS and CDR2 FQNEAQ. CDR3 residues: CASSPSQGPYGYTF. The CDR3 DNA reads as TGTGCCAGCAGCCCCTCACAGGGGCCCTATGGCTACACCTTC.

This clonotype was counted a few times. DNA for the CDR3: TGTGCCAGCAGTTCCGACCTCGGGGGGAACCGACAGTTCTTC. This encodes CASSSDLGGNRQFF. J is TRBJ2-1 and V is TRBV6-6, with 7 bases matching TRBD2. Germline CDR1 MNHNY, CDR2 SVGAGI (reference sequence). The CDR3 consists of 14 residues. Trimming removed 4 bases from V and 13 bases from J; junction bases left unmatched: 13.